This T cell receptor (beta chain) was profiled in a study of T cell repertoires in cytomegalovirus infection. Overall study context: It was the public TCR beta signatures that indicated both CMV infection and matching HLA type.

Study conclusions and caveats: CMV carriers having the relevant HLA were flagged by cumulative public TCR beta family frequency. HLA-C-restricted CMV clonotypes gave the most frequent clonotype in two of eight donors.

Notes on this clonotype: Its antigen is undetermined.

TCRdb independently ran MiXCR on the reads; one entry per CDR3 protein. The table includes just over 150,000 distinct CDR3 sequences, around 20% detected once. Deletions cut 10 bases from V and 2 bases from J, with 10 bases between. Germline assignment: CDR1 MNHEY and CDR2 SVGEGT. The CDR3 is 12 amino acids. The sample taken for sequencing was PBMCs. The chain employs TRBV6-2 or TRBV6-3 and TRBJ2-3, with D unresolved. This clonotype was sampled from a human donor in good health (CMV status not recorded). Some clones in this sample may be carry-over from other donors' samples. The CDR3 here is CATAWTTDTQYF. Written as DNA, the CDR3 is TGTGCCACCGCGTGGACCACAGATACGCAGTATTTT.